These 17 T cell receptor beta chains came from one sample sequenced in a study of T-cell reconstitution after alpha-beta-depleted transplantation in children. A library of TCRbeta sequences, prepared with unique molecular identifiers, was generated. TCRdb analysed the PCR reads with MiXCR anew, one entry per CDR3 protein. The sample consists of over 400,000 distinct CDR3 sequences, roughly an eighth of them appearing once. This specimen consisted of PBMCs from the stem cell graft donor, obtained from the stem cell graft. Receptors originate from a human donor who donated a stem cell graft to a child with combined immunodeficiency.

This chain joins TRBV11-1 and TRBJ2-6; 13 nucleotides line up with TRBD2. The CDR3 is 18 residues long. V was clipped by 4 bases and J by 2 bases; unmatched bases: 5. Germline CDR1 SGHAT, CDR2 FQDESV (reference sequence). CDR3 protein: CASSSGLAGRPGANVLTF. DNA of the CDR3: TGTGCCAGCAGCTCGGGACTAGCGGGGCGGCCTGGGGCCAACGTCCTGACTTTC.

This clonotype appeared many times. V is TRBV9 and J is TRBJ2-1; no clear D. Per germline, CDR1 SGDLS and CDR2 YYNGEE. The CDR3 has 15 amino acids. V gave up 0 bases and J gave up 2 bases, with 9 bases separating them. As DNA, the CDR3 is TGTGCCAGCAGCGTAGAGGTAGGGACCTACAATGAGCAGTTCTTC. It yields the protein CASSVEVGTYNEQFF.

The chain joins TRBV6-5 to TRBJ2-1; 9 nucleotides align to TRBD2. The CDR3 covers 15 residues. CDR1 is MNHEY, CDR2 SVGAGI, per germline. V dropped 2 bases and J dropped 3; count of bases not matched to a gene: 2. DNA of the CDR3: TGTGCCAGCAGTTACGCGGGGGGGCACTACAATGAGCAGTTCTTC. Its protein is CASSYAGGHYNEQFF.

This clonotype was recorded a few times. The V and J genes are TRBV20-1 and TRBJ1-1; D uncertain. The germline gives CDR1 DFQATT, CDR2 SNEGSKA (reference sequence). V was pared by 4 bases and J by 0 bases, with 6 bases between. This CDR3 spans 12 amino acids. CDR3 coding DNA: TGCAGTGCTATTATAATGAACACTGAAGCTTTCTTT. This encodes CSAIIMNTEAFF.

This sequence joins TRBV20-1 and TRBJ2-7; no clear D. The germline V gene encodes CDR1 DFQATT and CDR2 SNEGSKA (reference sequence). Trimming took off 5 bases at V and 3 bases at J, with 14 bases between the two ends. The CDR3 sequence is 13 residues long. CDR3 sequence reads: CSAGTLGLYEQYF. As DNA, the CDR3 is TGCAGTGCTGGCACGTTGGGTCTCTACGAGCAGTACTTC.

V is TRBV7-3 and J is TRBJ2-1; TRBD1 matches 7 bases. The CDR3 is 19 residues long. The germline V gene has CDR1 SGHTA and CDR2 FQGTGA. Unmatched junction bases numbered 15, after V lost 1 base and J lost 3 bases. CDR3 sequence (DNA): TGTGCCAGCAGCTTAAGAGGGGGCTCGGGGACCGGTTACTACAATGAGCAGTTCTTC. Its translation is CASSLRGGSGTGYYNEQFF.

This clonotype was seen a few times. This chain joins TRBV6-5 and TRBJ1-4; D is possibly TRBD1 (5 bases). V lost 2 bases, J lost 8 bases, and 15 bases lay in between. CDR3 length: 15 amino acids. The germline gives CDR1 MNHEY, CDR2 SVGAGI. For the CDR3, the DNA is TGTGCCAGCAGTTACAGGGGCAGGTTCGGCGAAAAACTGTTTTTT. This gives the protein CASSYRGRFGEKLFF.

Many counts were recorded for this clonotype. This chain connects TRBV5-1 to TRBJ1-1; 9 bases agree with TRBD1. V shed 5 bases, J shed 4 bases, and the junction held 6 bases outside the gene matches. Germline-derived CDR1 and CDR2 are SGHRS and YFSETQ. This CDR3 region has 14 residues. CDR3 sequence (DNA): TGCGCCAGCAGTTTGACAGGGGGGAGCACTGAAGCTTTCTTT. Its protein product is CASSLTGGSTEAFF.

The rearrangement uses TRBV9 and TRBJ2-3, with D perhaps being TRBD1 or TRBD2 (6 bases each). This CDR3 has 18 residues. The V gene lost 3 bases and the J gene lost 3 bases, with 23 bases spanning the gap. Germline V gives CDR1 SGDLS, CDR2 YYNGEE. CDR3 sequence reads: CASSADTDPLGGTDTQYF. DNA of the CDR3: TGTGCCAGCAGCGCCGACACGGACCCCTTAGGGGGGACAGATACGCAGTATTTT. Full variable domain (missing parts from reference TRBV9 and TRBJ2-3): DSGVTQTPKHLITATGQRVTLRCSPRSGDLSVYWYQQSLDQGLQFLIQYYNGEERAKGNILERFSAQQFPDLHSELNLSSLELGDSALYFCASSADTDPLGGTDTQYFGPGTRLTVL.

The chain combines TRBV6-2 or TRBV6-3 with TRBJ2-3; TRBD2 might be the D (5 bases). This CDR3 is built from 14 residues. The V end was cut by 4 bases, the J end by 4 bases, with 12 bases between. Germline V gene data show CDR1 as MNHEY and CDR2 as SVGEGT. The CDR3 sequence: CASSFFSESDTQYF. The CDR3 bases are TGTGCCAGCAGTTTTTTTAGCGAATCAGATACGCAGTATTTT.

This clonotype showed up just a few times. The CDR3 bases are TGTGCCAGCAGCTTGCAATCGGGGTTTCGAACTGAAAAACTGTTTTTT. Translating gives CASSLQSGFRTEKLFF. The rearrangement links TRBV7-2 to TRBJ1-4; D gene ambiguous. Germline lookup yields CDR1 SGHTA and CDR2 FQGNSA. V lost 3 bases and J 7 bases, leaving 18 bases between the germline ends. The CDR3 length is 16 residues.

V usage is TRBV7-2 and J usage is TRBJ2-1; D might be TRBD2 (5 bases). Trimming removed 1 base from V and 9 bases from J, with 13 bases in between. The V gene's germline CDR1 is SGHTA and CDR2 FQGNSA. This CDR3 spans 14 amino acids. The CDR3 here is CASSLVPGIVEQFF. The CDR3 bases are TGTGCCAGCAGCTTAGTGCCGGGAATTGTTGAGCAGTTCTTC.

This clonotype was detected a few times. The chain uses TRBV30 and TRBJ2-1; 10 positions agree with TRBD2. The CDR3 covers 15 residues. CDR1 and CDR2 from the germline V gene are GTSNPN and SVGIG (reference sequence). V lost 4 bases, J lost 2 bases, and 5 bases stayed unmatched. The CDR3, as DNA: TGTGCCTGGATACAGCGGGGGGGCACCTACAATGAGCAGTTCTTC. It specifies CAWIQRGGTYNEQFF. Full variable domain (remainder filled in from reference TRBV30 and TRBJ2-1): SQTIHQWPATLVQPVGSPLSLECTVEGTSNPNLYWYRQAAGRGLQLLFYSVGIGQISSEVPQNLSASRPQDRQFILSSKKLLLSDSGFYLCAWIQRGGTYNEQFFGPGTRLTVL.

This clonotype was observed a few times. This sequence joins TRBV7-2 and TRBJ2-2, with D uncertain. CDR1 is SGHTA, CDR2 FQGNSA, per germline. The CDR3 is 15 amino acids. The V gene lost 2 bases and the J gene lost 2 bases, with 9 bases spanning the gap. CDR3 protein: CASSLLGKNTGELFF. The CDR3 bases are TGTGCCAGCAGCTTACTAGGGAAAAACACCGGGGAGCTGTTTTTT.

This clonotype appeared many times. This chain uses TRBV6-1 with TRBJ2-5; D not certain. V was trimmed by 5 bases and J by 3 bases, leaving 16 bases between them. Germline CDR1 MNHNS, CDR2 SASEGT. The CDR3 sequence is 15 residues long. The CDR3 sequence is CASSPKLHTEETQYF. The CDR3 DNA follows: TGTGCCAGCAGTCCCAAATTACACACAGAAGAGACCCAGTACTTC.

This clonotype was observed at least ten times. The rearrangement joins TRBV29-1 to TRBJ2-1; 11 bases map to TRBD2. The CDR3 runs to 17 residues. Trimming took 7 bases from V and 5 from J; bases not matched to a gene: 16. The V gene's germline CDR1 is SQVTM and CDR2 ANQGSEA. CDR3: CSGSGNILAGAHNEQFF. DNA of the CDR3: TGCAGCGGCTCCGGGAACATACTAGCGGGAGCCCACAATGAGCAGTTCTTC.

This sequence joins TRBV4-3 and TRBJ2-7; 12 bases align to TRBD2. CDR3 length: 15 amino acids. Germline V gives CDR1 LGHNA, CDR2 YSLEER. Trimming removed 4 bases from V and 5 bases from J; junction bases left unmatched: 6. In DNA form, the CDR3 reads TGCGCCAGCAGCCTCGGACTAGCGGGACCCCACGAGCAGTACTTC. Amino acid sequence: CASSLGLAGPHEQYF.